This entry is about one T cell receptor (beta chain). This clonotype appeared a few times. The antigen it binds to is not known. Base qualities were left out, and no much larger clone turns up one base away. The TCR beta CDR3 regions were amplified from the RNA transcripts. The first round of RT-PCR for the TCR CDR3 was performed with the HTBI primer set and the Qiagen OneStep RT-PCR kit. Libraries were constructed in a second round of multiplex PCR, after which size selection and purification were carried out. The libraries were sequenced on an Illumina HiSeq2000 using paired-end 100 bp reads. The authors processed their data as follows. SOAPnuke was used to process the raw data, removing reads that contained adapters or uncalled bases, had a mean Phred below 15, or lacked an exact match to the constant primer or identifier. High-quality paired reads were merged using COPE v1.2.5, and each unique nucleotide sequence was defined as a clonotype. MiTCR v1.1 was used to align the clonotypes against IMGT TRBV, TRBD and TRBJ reference segments. Analysis was restricted to V-J combinations with a frequency above 0.0001, which covered roughly 99% of repertoires. The TCS score was defined as F50 (clonal expansion) divided by E x V (chaos), with BLOSUM62-based TCRdist calculated between CDR3 peptides within each V-J. Welch's t-statistics and random forest reduced some 510 V-J features to around 14, which were used in a naive Bayes classifier (R e1071). The Morisita-Horn index was used to measure how similar the thyroid and blood repertoires were. TCRdb trimmed the raw reads at Q25, called clones with MiXCR and kept productive beta chains. All rows with the same CDR3 protein become a single entry with the most common DNA and genes. Clone size and V and J calls follow TCRdb, not the original study. Present in this sample are about 840,000 distinct CDR3 sequences, approximately 40% of which were seen just once. Approximately 8.7% of the sample is in the top ten clones.

Graves' hyperthyroidism was defined as stable when no progression to ophthalmopathy occurred over 18 months of follow-up. Hyperthyroidism patients were aged 18 to 65 years and newly diagnosed, with disease duration of less than 2 months. The study excluded patients with uncontrolled infections, other autoimmune diseases, pregnancy or lactation. Diagnoses relied on clinical symptoms, serum thyroxine and TRAb, thyroid ultrasound and orbital computed tomography. Ficoll-Paque density gradient centrifugation was used to isolate PBMCs from 8.5 to 10 ml of fresh peripheral blood. Total RNA was extracted using Trizol reagent, and RNA quality was assessed on an Agilent 2100 Bioanalyzer. This specimen belongs to a study of T cells in Graves' hyperthyroidism and ophthalmopathy (dated by TCRdb to 2018 to 2020). For the wider study: Peripheral blood was collected at initial diagnosis, before any treatment. Once sampling was done, hyperthyroidism patients were given methimazole at a starting dose of 30 mg daily, whereas ophthalmopathy patients were given high-dose intravenous methylprednisolone. The paper describes TCR Vbeta CDR3 sequencing of some 130 peripheral blood samples, made up of 43 ophthalmopathy patients, around 73 hyperthyroidism patients and roughly 17 progressor patients. The 95 to 100 discovery patients were randomly divided into training and test sets at a 7:3 ratio. TCR V-J signatures able to tell the groups apart were searched for in a discovery cohort of 90 to 100 patients, of whom approximately 40 had Graves' ophthalmopathy and roughly 59 had stable Graves' hyperthyroidism. An independent validation cohort of about 20 hyperthyroidism patients and 17 patients who later progressed to ophthalmopathy tested prospective prediction of ophthalmopathy. In more than five Graves' hyperthyroidism patients, the study also compared T-cell repertoires from thyroid tissue with T-cell repertoires from blood. Study-wide conclusions, independent of this receptor: Ophthalmopathy was separated from stable hyperthyroidism by a 13 V-J signature model, with approximately 89% sensitivity and about 81% specificity obtained in cross-validation and 80%/75% obtained in testing. During validation, the model predicted progression to ophthalmopathy a median of around six months ahead of onset, with approximately 70% sensitivity and about 75% specificity. Blood samples also contained most of the expanded thyroid clonotypes (frequency above 0.001), which suggests that blood repertoires may reflect thyroid immune responses. Sample size was not statistically predetermined, and blinding of investigators to group allocation was not performed.

The origin of this receptor is a man aged 18 to 30 with Graves' hyperthyroidism. Sequencing input: blood.

The base sequence is TGTGCCAGCAGAGTCGGAGCAACTAATGAAAAACTGTTTTTT. This codes for CASRVGATNEKLFF. Rearrangement joined TRBV10-3 to TRBJ1-4; the D gene remains uncertain. V lost 10 bases and J lost 0 bases; the stretch between them is 12 bases long. In the germline V gene, CDR1 corresponds to ENHRY and CDR2 to SYGVKD. From the cysteine through the phenylalanine, the CDR3 covers 14 amino acids. The DNA shown is the 42-base CDR3, in frame from base 1.